This entry is about one T cell receptor beta chain. Produced via immunoSEQ multiplex PCR; TCRdb's table is partial and in-frame only. The table shows some 150,000 clones, with roughly 82% occurring only once. These data come from a study of blood T cell repertoires in COVID-19. Background on the study: PBMCs, B-cell-depleted T cells, or T cells were the source of the cDNA or gDNA that made up the material.

There are 16 residues in the CDR3. V lost 5 bases and J 0 bases, leaving 15 bases between the germline ends. The germline gives CDR1 MDHEN, CDR2 SYDVKM. The sequencing input was peripheral blood. This receptor was taken from a man between 65 and 79 years old with acute or convalescent COVID-19. V gene TRBV28 combines with J gene TRBJ2-3; a possible D gene is TRBD1 (6 bases). This CDR3 is CASSAPRGSSTDTQYF. The CDR3 nucleotides are TGTGCCAGCAGTGCTCCCAGGGGCTCTAGCACAGATACGCAGTATTTT. The full variable domain, its missing parts supplied by reference TRBV28 and TRBJ2-3, is DVKVTQSSRYLVKRTGEKVFLECVQDMDHENMFWYRQDPGLGLRLIYFSYDVKMKEKGDIPEGYSVSREKKERFSLILESASTNQTSMYLCASSAPRGSSTDTQYFGPGTRLTVL.